Here is one TCR beta chain with its context. The antigen remains undetermined. This sample also contains other DNA sequences that code for the same CDR3. Germline CDR1 reads SGDLS; CDR2 reads YYNGEE. V dropped 0 bases and J dropped 8; count of bases not matched to a gene: 5. The CDR3 is 14 residues long. The sample belongs to a study of cytomegalovirus exposure and HLA in healthy donors. Study overall: Counted in an early data release were tens of millions of unique TCRs from HLA-typed donors.

Overall study findings and caveats: Judged likely to be a sequencing artifact was a cluster of highly shared sequence variants. According to a later analysis, donors in an Asian-associated ancestry cluster reportedly had fewer N-insertions than the approximately 670-donor mean. Reported performance of the classifier showed diagnosis of cytomegalovirus status with high specificity and sensitivity.

The PCR had 60 Vbeta and 13 Jbeta primers. The repertoire was sequenced with immunoSEQ multiplex PCR; TCRdb's copy has only in-frame clones and lacks some. The sample features 200,000 or so clones, with roughly 0.74% in its top ten. The source of this sequence is a boy younger than 18 in good health and CMV-seronegative. Sequencing was carried out using PBMCs. J is TRBJ2-1 and V is TRBV9; 7 nucleotides match TRBD2. CDR3: CASSVGGGTYEQFF. The CDR3 bases are TGTGCCAGCAGCGTAGGGGGGGGTACCTATGAGCAGTTCTTC.